This is a list of T cell receptor beta chains from one sample in a study of blood T cell repertoires in COVID-19. Sequencing was performed with immunoSEQ multiplex PCR; in TCRdb, only in-frame clones are kept and a portion is missing. In the table there are about 180,000 clones, roughly four fifths of which are singletons. The sequencing input was peripheral blood. The origin of the receptors is a woman in her seventies with COVID-19, enrolled during active disease. Both conserved end residues are part of each CDR3. Fields, in order: V gene, CDR3 protein.

V: TRBV29-1; CDR3: CSGGTALPNTEAFF
V: TRBV3-1/TRBV3-2; CDR3: CASSILGAGGPWEQYF
V: TRBV6-5; CDR3: CASSYSGLADTQYF
V: TRBV7-3; CDR3: CASSLGTGDWETQYF
V: TRBV7-6; CDR3: CASSGGRAQDTQYF
V: TRBV2; CDR3: CASSEGQGRYEQYF
V: TRBV6-2/TRBV6-3; CDR3: CASSLDRPYNEQFF
V: TRBV3-1/TRBV3-2; CDR3: CASSLGVDGYTF
V: TRBV30; CDR3: CASPRAGGYNEQFF
V: TRBV3-1/TRBV3-2; CDR3: CASSQVDRERSIHGYTF
V: TRBV28; CDR3: CACGALGYTF
V: TRBV3-1/TRBV3-2; CDR3: CASRAGSTDTQYF
V: TRBV5-1; CDR3: CASSLEGRFTEAFF
V: TRBV4-3; CDR3: CASSQATGGNTGELFF
V: TRBV12-3/TRBV12-4; CDR3: CASSISDTQYF
V: TRBV28; CDR3: CASSPSLGTGSYEQYF
V: TRBV18; CDR3: CASSSGTSSYNEQFF
V: TRBV4-3; CDR3: CASSQDEQGWYEQYF
V: TRBV5-1; CDR3: CATATGGGEQYF
V: TRBV5-4; CDR3: CASSTWTSGSTKTQYF
V: TRBV11-2; CDR3: CASSPKSAGAGNEQFF
V: TRBV18; CDR3: CASSPKTSGRGSYEQYF
V: TRBV6-2/TRBV6-3; CDR3: CASSYSKLAGGPRADTQYF
V: TRBV19; CDR3: CASTPPRDITQAFF
V: TRBV7-6; CDR3: CASSGSTLAGVTGELFF
V: TRBV5-1; CDR3: CASSLVGQGADTQYF
V: TRBV5-6; CDR3: CASSLGAGVGSPLHF
V: TRBV2; CDR3: CASSPGTSTYNEQFF
V: TRBV4-1; CDR3: CASSQYGKGYKTQYF
V: TRBV27; CDR3: CASRWTSGVTTDTQYF
V: TRBV7-2; CDR3: CASSLALSGGAFF
V: TRBV5-6; CDR3: CASSPGQFGGYTF
V: TRBV30; CDR3: CAWSLPGLATDTQYF
V: TRBV2; CDR3: CASKVGRGIQPQHF
V: TRBV6-2/TRBV6-3; CDR3: CASSPDFLYEQYF
V: TRBV5-1; CDR3: CASSQAGGTYNEQFF
V: TRBV27; CDR3: CASSLNWQKSYEQYF
V: TRBV11-2; CDR3: CASSLAGATDTQYF
V: TRBV9; CDR3: CASSPTGDSYGYTF
V: TRBV4-3; CDR3: CASSQDRGRVYEQYF
V: TRBV19; CDR3: CASSILEGRHYTEAFF
V: TRBV27; CDR3: CASSRLRTGGADTQYF
V: TRBV11-3; CDR3: CASSGGDTGELFF
V: TRBV27; CDR3: CASSSLAGRTYEQYF
V: TRBV9; CDR3: CASSVASTSGNTIYF
V: TRBV6-5; CDR3: CASSYGIGDTEAFF
V: TRBV10-2; CDR3: CASSDWSVDTEAFF
V: TRBV19; CDR3: CASSIGWGAGLAGGETQYF
V: TRBV3-1/TRBV3-2; CDR3: CASSQDRGAGVVNNEQFF
V: TRBV7-2; CDR3: CASSPRVASGRVVSYEQYF
V: TRBV27; CDR3: CASSSWPQSEQYF